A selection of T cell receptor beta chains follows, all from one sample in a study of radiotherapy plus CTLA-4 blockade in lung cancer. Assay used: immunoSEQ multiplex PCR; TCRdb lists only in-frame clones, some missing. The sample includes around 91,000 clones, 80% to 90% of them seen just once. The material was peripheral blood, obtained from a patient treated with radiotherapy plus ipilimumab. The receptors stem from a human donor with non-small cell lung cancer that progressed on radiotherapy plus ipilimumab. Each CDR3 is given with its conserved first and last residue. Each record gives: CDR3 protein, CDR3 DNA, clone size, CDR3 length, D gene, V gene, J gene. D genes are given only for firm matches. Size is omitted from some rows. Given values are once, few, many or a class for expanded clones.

CDR3 protein: CASSTQGAHQPQHF; CDR3 DNA: TGTGCCAGCAGTACTCAGGGGGCCCATCAGCCCCAGCATTTT; clone size: NA; CDR3 length: 14; D gene: TRBD1; V gene: TRBV6-6; J gene: TRBJ1-5
CDR3 protein: CASRADSNTGELFF; CDR3 DNA: TGTGCCAGCAGGGCCGACTCGAACACCGGGGAGCTGTTTTTT; clone size: NA; CDR3 length: 14; D gene: NA; V gene: TRBV27; J gene: TRBJ2-2
CDR3 protein: CASSFGLANTGELFF; CDR3 DNA: TGCGCCAGCAGCTTTGGACTGGCGAACACCGGGGAGCTGTTTTTT; clone size: NA; CDR3 length: 15; D gene: NA; V gene: TRBV5-1; J gene: TRBJ2-2
CDR3 protein: CASSLQGLAGEDTQYF; CDR3 DNA: TGTGCCAGCAGCTTGCAGGGACTAGCAGGGGAGGATACGCAGTATTTT; clone size: NA; CDR3 length: 16; D gene: TRBD2; V gene: TRBV5-4; J gene: TRBJ2-3
CDR3 protein: CASSEASGGTEAFF; CDR3 DNA: TGTGCCAGCAGTGAAGCCTCGGGAGGGACTGAAGCTTTCTTT; clone size: few; CDR3 length: 14; D gene: NA; V gene: TRBV6-1; J gene: TRBJ1-1
CDR3 protein: CASSSGQGRYSNQPQHF; CDR3 DNA: TGTGCCAGTAGTTCGGGACAGGGGAGATATAGCAATCAGCCCCAGCATTTT; clone size: NA; CDR3 length: 17; D gene: TRBD1; V gene: TRBV19; J gene: TRBJ1-5
CDR3 protein: CSVHAGLYGYTF; CDR3 DNA: TGCAGCGTTCATGCTGGTCTATATGGCTACACCTTC; clone size: NA; CDR3 length: 12; D gene: NA; V gene: TRBV29-1; J gene: TRBJ1-2
CDR3 protein: CASSFQGYEQYF; CDR3 DNA: TGTGCCAGCAGCTTCCAGGGCTACGAGCAGTACTTC; clone size: NA; CDR3 length: 12; D gene: NA; V gene: TRBV5-5; J gene: TRBJ2-7
CDR3 protein: CASSGGQSNTEAFF; CDR3 DNA: TGTGCCAGCAGCGGGGGACAGTCGAACACTGAGGCTTTCTTT; clone size: NA; CDR3 length: 14; D gene: TRBD1; V gene: TRBV9; J gene: TRBJ1-1
CDR3 protein: CASSSPLAGRSYEQYF; CDR3 DNA: TGTGCCAGCAGCTCGCCTTTAGCGGGAAGGTCCTACGAGCAGTACTTC; clone size: once; CDR3 length: 16; D gene: TRBD2; V gene: TRBV7-9; J gene: TRBJ2-7
CDR3 protein: CASSPTIAGNDRSSYNEQFF; CDR3 DNA: TGTGCCAGCAGCCCCACCATCGCAGGGAACGATAGGAGCTCCTACAATGAGCAGTTCTTC; clone size: few; CDR3 length: 20; D gene: NA; V gene: TRBV7-6; J gene: TRBJ2-1
CDR3 protein: CASRLGLAGDEQFF; CDR3 DNA: TGTGCCAGCAGATTGGGACTAGCTGGCGATGAGCAGTTCTTC; clone size: NA; CDR3 length: 14; D gene: TRBD2; V gene: TRBV5-6; J gene: TRBJ2-1
CDR3 protein: CASSFGFGISGSYEQYF; CDR3 DNA: TGTGCCAGCAGCTTCGGGTTCGGTATTAGCGGGAGTTACGAGCAGTACTTC; clone size: NA; CDR3 length: 17; D gene: TRBD2; V gene: TRBV7-2; J gene: TRBJ2-7
CDR3 protein: CASSDNRDTEAFF; CDR3 DNA: TGTGCCAGCTCAGATAACAGGGACACTGAAGCTTTCTTT; clone size: NA; CDR3 length: 13; D gene: NA; V gene: TRBV18; J gene: TRBJ1-1
CDR3 protein: CATRTGTEAFF; CDR3 DNA: TGTGCCACCCGGACGGGCACTGAAGCTTTCTTT; clone size: NA; CDR3 length: 11; D gene: NA; V gene: TRBV27; J gene: TRBJ1-1
CDR3 protein: CASSEAPGVPYEQYF; CDR3 DNA: TGTGCCAGCAGTGAAGCGCCGGGGGTACCCTACGAGCAGTACTTC; clone size: NA; CDR3 length: 15; D gene: NA; V gene: TRBV2; J gene: TRBJ2-7
CDR3 protein: CASSLQFNEQFF; CDR3 DNA: TGTGCCAGCAGCTTACAGTTCAATGAGCAGTTCTTC; clone size: NA; CDR3 length: 12; D gene: NA; V gene: TRBV5-5; J gene: TRBJ2-1
CDR3 protein: CASSPRGLNTEAFF; CDR3 DNA: TGTGCCAGCAGCCCCCGGGGGCTGAACACTGAAGCTTTCTTT; clone size: NA; CDR3 length: 14; D gene: NA; V gene: TRBV9; J gene: TRBJ1-1
CDR3 protein: CASSQDGQPGSGANVLTF; CDR3 DNA: TGCGCCAGCAGCCAGGACGGACAGCCAGGCTCTGGGGCCAACGTCCTGACTTTC; clone size: NA; CDR3 length: 18; D gene: NA; V gene: TRBV4-1; J gene: TRBJ2-6
CDR3 protein: CASSRLVVVQPQHF; CDR3 DNA: TGCGCCAGCAGCCGTTTGGTGGTAGTTCAGCCCCAGCATTTT; clone size: NA; CDR3 length: 14; D gene: NA; V gene: TRBV4-1; J gene: TRBJ1-5
CDR3 protein: CASSPAAGTSGLEQFF; CDR3 DNA: TGTGCCAGTAGTCCTGCCGCCGGGACTAGTGGTCTTGAGCAGTTCTTC; clone size: NA; CDR3 length: 16; D gene: TRBD2; V gene: TRBV19; J gene: TRBJ2-1
CDR3 protein: CASSEGVYQETQYF; CDR3 DNA: TGTGCCAGCAGTGAAGGGGTGTACCAAGAGACCCAGTACTTC; clone size: NA; CDR3 length: 14; D gene: NA; V gene: TRBV6-1; J gene: TRBJ2-5
CDR3 protein: CASTRGTDTEAFF; CDR3 DNA: TGTGCCAGCACCCGGGGGACTGACACTGAAGCTTTCTTT; clone size: NA; CDR3 length: 13; D gene: NA; V gene: TRBV5-6; J gene: TRBJ1-1
CDR3 protein: CASSLGSGDYEQYF; CDR3 DNA: TGTGCCAGCAGCTTAGGAAGCGGAGACTACGAGCAGTACTTC; clone size: NA; CDR3 length: 14; D gene: NA; V gene: TRBV7-6; J gene: TRBJ2-7
CDR3 protein: CASMSHFRDEQFF; CDR3 DNA: TGTGCCAGTATGTCCCATTTTCGGGATGAGCAGTTCTTC; clone size: few; CDR3 length: 13; D gene: NA; V gene: TRBV19; J gene: TRBJ2-1
CDR3 protein: CASSLVSSASYEQYF; CDR3 DNA: TGCGCCAGCAGCTTGGTGTCTAGCGCTTCCTACGAGCAGTACTTC; clone size: NA; CDR3 length: 15; D gene: NA; V gene: TRBV5-1; J gene: TRBJ2-7
CDR3 protein: CASSSTGLLYNEQFF; CDR3 DNA: TGTGCCAGCAGCTCAACGGGACTCCTTTACAATGAGCAGTTCTTC; clone size: NA; CDR3 length: 15; D gene: NA; V gene: TRBV7-2; J gene: TRBJ2-1
CDR3 protein: CARRWDTNTEAFF; CDR3 DNA: TGTGCCAGACGATGGGACACCAACACTGAAGCTTTCTTT; clone size: NA; CDR3 length: 13; D gene: NA; V gene: TRBV2; J gene: TRBJ1-1
CDR3 protein: CATSPPAGGYNEQFF; CDR3 DNA: TGTGCCACTTCCCCCCCAGCGGGAGGGTACAATGAGCAGTTCTTC; clone size: NA; CDR3 length: 15; D gene: TRBD2; V gene: TRBV19; J gene: TRBJ2-1
CDR3 protein: CASSPGTGMNTEAFF; CDR3 DNA: TGTGCCAGCAGCCCCGGGACAGGGATGAACACTGAAGCTTTCTTT; clone size: NA; CDR3 length: 15; D gene: TRBD1; V gene: TRBV7-8; J gene: TRBJ1-1
CDR3 protein: CASRPGTSGTGELFF; CDR3 DNA: TGCGCCAGCAGGCCCGGGACTAGCGGCACCGGGGAGCTGTTTTTT; clone size: NA; CDR3 length: 15; D gene: TRBD2; V gene: TRBV10-1; J gene: TRBJ2-2
CDR3 protein: CASSQERAEYSNQPQHF; CDR3 DNA: TGCGCCAGCAGCCAAGAAAGGGCGGAATATAGCAATCAGCCCCAGCATTTT; clone size: NA; CDR3 length: 17; D gene: NA; V gene: TRBV4-1; J gene: TRBJ1-5
CDR3 protein: CASSRGPPTSTDTQYF; CDR3 DNA: TGTGCCAGCAGCCGGGGTCCGCCTACTAGCACAGATACGCAGTATTTT; clone size: NA; CDR3 length: 16; D gene: NA; V gene: TRBV11-2; J gene: TRBJ2-3
CDR3 protein: CASSGGRMNTEAFF; CDR3 DNA: TGTGCCAGCAGCGGCGGACGCATGAACACTGAAGCTTTCTTT; clone size: NA; CDR3 length: 14; D gene: NA; V gene: TRBV9; J gene: TRBJ1-1
CDR3 protein: CASSPTREEEKLFF; CDR3 DNA: TGTGCCAGTAGTCCGACCCGGGAGGAGGAAAAACTGTTTTTT; clone size: NA; CDR3 length: 14; D gene: NA; V gene: TRBV19; J gene: TRBJ1-4
CDR3 protein: CASSPWTGEMDYGYTF; CDR3 DNA: TGTGCCAGCAGCCCCTGGACAGGGGAGATGGACTATGGCTACACCTTC; clone size: few; CDR3 length: 16; D gene: TRBD1; V gene: TRBV5-4; J gene: TRBJ1-2
CDR3 protein: CASGGPYYGYTF; CDR3 DNA: TGCGCCAGCGGGGGACCGTACTATGGCTACACCTTC; clone size: NA; CDR3 length: 12; D gene: NA; V gene: TRBV10-2; J gene: TRBJ1-2
CDR3 protein: CASGPPYTEAFF; CDR3 DNA: TGTGCTAGTGGTCCACCTTACACTGAAGCTTTCTTT; clone size: NA; CDR3 length: 12; D gene: NA; V gene: TRBV12-5; J gene: TRBJ1-1
CDR3 protein: CASSEAGGTYGYTF; CDR3 DNA: TGTGCCAGCAGTGAAGCGGGGGGGACCTATGGCTACACCTTC; clone size: NA; CDR3 length: 14; D gene: NA; V gene: TRBV6-1; J gene: TRBJ1-2
CDR3 protein: CASSQGTYEQYF; CDR3 DNA: TGTGCCAGCAGCCAAGGGACCTACGAGCAGTACTTC; clone size: NA; CDR3 length: 12; D gene: NA; V gene: TRBV11-1; J gene: TRBJ2-7
CDR3 protein: CASSPGGGGSSYNEQFF; CDR3 DNA: TGTGCCAGCTCCCCAGGGGGCGGAGGAAGCTCCTACAATGAGCAGTTCTTC; clone size: NA; CDR3 length: 17; D gene: TRBD1; V gene: TRBV27; J gene: TRBJ2-1
CDR3 protein: CASSLDAFSNEQFF; CDR3 DNA: TGTGCCAGCAGCTTAGATGCTTTCTCCAATGAGCAGTTCTTC; clone size: NA; CDR3 length: 14; D gene: NA; V gene: TRBV13; J gene: TRBJ2-1
CDR3 protein: CASRVRDTRDTQYF; CDR3 DNA: TGCGCCAGCAGGGTTCGGGACACGCGAGATACGCAGTATTTT; clone size: NA; CDR3 length: 14; D gene: NA; V gene: TRBV4-1; J gene: TRBJ2-3
CDR3 protein: CASSSQGVSRYEQYF; CDR3 DNA: TGTGCCAGCAGCTCTCAGGGGGTATCCCGGTACGAGCAGTACTTC; clone size: NA; CDR3 length: 15; D gene: TRBD1; V gene: TRBV5-6; J gene: TRBJ2-7
CDR3 protein: CASSAGGTGYEQYF; CDR3 DNA: TGTGCCAGCAGCGCGGGGGGAACGGGCTACGAGCAGTACTTC; clone size: NA; CDR3 length: 14; D gene: TRBD2; V gene: TRBV9; J gene: TRBJ2-7